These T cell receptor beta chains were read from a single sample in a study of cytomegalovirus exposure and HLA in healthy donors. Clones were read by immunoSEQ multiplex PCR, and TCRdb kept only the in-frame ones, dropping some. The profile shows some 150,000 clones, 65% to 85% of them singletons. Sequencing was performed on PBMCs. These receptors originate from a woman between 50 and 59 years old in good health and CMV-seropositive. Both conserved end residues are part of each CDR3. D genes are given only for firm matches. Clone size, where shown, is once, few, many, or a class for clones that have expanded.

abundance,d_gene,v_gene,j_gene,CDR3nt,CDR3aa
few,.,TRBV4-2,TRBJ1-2,TGTGCCAGCAGCCAAGATTGGCAGGGTCTCTATGGCTACACCTTC,CASSQDWQGLYGYTF
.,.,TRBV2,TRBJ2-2,TGTGCCAGCAGTGTCGAGGGGGTTAGCACCGGGGAGCTGTTTTTT,CASSVEGVSTGELFF
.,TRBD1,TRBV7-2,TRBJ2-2,TGTGCCAGCAGCCTTACAGGGGGGTATGAGTTCGGGGAGCTGTTTTTT,CASSLTGGYEFGELFF
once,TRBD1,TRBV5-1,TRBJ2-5,TGCGCCAGCAGCTTGGAGGCAGGGGGTGCCCGAACTCAGTACTTC,CASSLEAGGARTQYF
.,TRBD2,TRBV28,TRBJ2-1,TGTGCCAGCACGTGGACTAGCGGGAGGCGCAATGAGCAGTTCTTC,CASTWTSGRRNEQFF
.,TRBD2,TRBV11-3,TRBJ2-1,TGTGCCAGCAGCACTGGGTCTAGCGGGGGCTTGAATGAGCAGTTCTTC,CASSTGSSGGLNEQFF
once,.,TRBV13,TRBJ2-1,TGTGCCAGCAGTAACTACGTTGGGTGGGGGGGCCGTCGAACTAGAGTCCGGTTCTTC,CASSNYVGWGGRRTRVRFF
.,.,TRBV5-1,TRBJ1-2,TGCGCCAGCAGCCTCATGGGGGGGCTGGTGGGCCTTAGGTCCTATGGCTACACCTTC,CASSLMGGLVGLRSYGYTF
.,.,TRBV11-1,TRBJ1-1,TGTGCCAGCAACCCCACAGGGTACACTGAAGCTTTCTTT,CASNPTGYTEAFF
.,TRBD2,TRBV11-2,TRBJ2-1,TGTGCCAGCAGCTTCACCGTTATAGCGGGAGGGACGAATGAGCAGTTCTTC,CASSFTVIAGGTNEQFF
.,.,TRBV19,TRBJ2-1,TGTGCCAGTAGTATAGTAGGACAACTTCCCCATGAGCAGTTCTTC,CASSIVGQLPHEQFF
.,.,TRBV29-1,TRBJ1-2,TGCAGCGTTGAACGTCCCCCGACAGCCCCCTATGGCTACACCTTC,CSVERPPTAPYGYTF
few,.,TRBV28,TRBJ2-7,TGTGCCAGCAGTTTTTCAGCGGCTACCTACGAGCAGTACTTC,CASSFSAATYEQYF
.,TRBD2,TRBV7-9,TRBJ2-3,TGTGCCAGCAGCTCCCCGGGACTAGCGGGGGATCAGACGCAGTATTTT,CASSSPGLAGDQTQYF
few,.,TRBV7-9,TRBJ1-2,TGTTCCAGCAGCTCCACTAGGGGGATGGACTATGGCTACACCTTC,CSSSSTRGMDYGYTF
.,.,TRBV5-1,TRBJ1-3,TGCGCCAGCAGCCCCGACAGGATTCGAAACACCATATATTTT,CASSPDRIRNTIYF
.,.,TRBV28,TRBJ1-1,TGTGCCAGCGCATCGACAGGGAACACTGAAGCTTTCTTT,CASASTGNTEAFF
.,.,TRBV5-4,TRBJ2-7,TGTGCCAGCAGCTTGGAAGGGGGCTACGAGCAGTACTTC,CASSLEGGYEQYF
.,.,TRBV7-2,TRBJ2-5,TGTGCCAGCAGGTTCTCAGGGTTGGAGACCCAGTACTTC,CASRFSGLETQYF
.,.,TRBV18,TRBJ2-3,TGTGCCAGCTCACCCCGCCAGGGGGGCGTAGATACGCAGTATTTT,CASSPRQGGVDTQYF
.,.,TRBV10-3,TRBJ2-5,TGTGCCATCAGTGAGTCGACTCTCCAAGAGACCCAGTACTTC,CAISESTLQETQYF
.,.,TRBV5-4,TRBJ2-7,TGTGCCAGCAGCTTGGCCGGAGGGGCACCGACCTACGAGCAGTACTTC,CASSLAGGAPTYEQYF
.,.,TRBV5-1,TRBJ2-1,TGCGCCAGCAGCTTGGTACGGAGGGCCAGAGTCCATGAGCAGTTCTTC,CASSLVRRARVHEQFF
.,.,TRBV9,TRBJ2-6,TGTGCCAGCAGCGCTCGGGGTGGGGCCAACGTCCTGACTTTC,CASSARGGANVLTF
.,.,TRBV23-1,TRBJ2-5,TGCGCCAGCAACGGAGGGCCGAAGGAAGAGACCCAGTACTTC,CASNGGPKEETQYF
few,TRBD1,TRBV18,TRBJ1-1,TGTGCCAGCTCACGGGGACAGCCCGACACTGAAGCTTTCTTT,CASSRGQPDTEAFF
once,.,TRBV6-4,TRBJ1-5,TGTGCCAGCAGTGCGGAGTATAGCAATCAGCCCCAGCATTTT,CASSAEYSNQPQHF
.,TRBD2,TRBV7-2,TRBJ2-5,TGTGCCAGCAGCTTAAAAACTAGCGGGGGGGCCGAGACCCAGTACTTC,CASSLKTSGGAETQYF
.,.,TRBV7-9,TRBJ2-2,TGTGCCAGCAGCTCTGGGACTGACGCCAACACCGGGGAGCTGTTTTTT,CASSSGTDANTGELFF
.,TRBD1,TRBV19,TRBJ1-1,TGTGCCAGTAGTATAGCTCCGACAGGGATGAACACTGAAGCTTTCTTT,CASSIAPTGMNTEAFF
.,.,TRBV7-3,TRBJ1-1,TGTGCCAGCAGCCTCGCGGGGGAGGCTGAAGCTTTCTTT,CASSLAGEAEAFF
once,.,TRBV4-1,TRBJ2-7,TGCGCCAGCAGCCAGGAGGGGACCGGGACCCCCCCCTCCGGGCAGTACTTC,CASSQEGTGTPPSGQYF
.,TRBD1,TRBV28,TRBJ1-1,TGTGCCAGCAGCTACAGGGGGCTGGGGAGCACTGAAGCTTTCTTT,CASSYRGLGSTEAFF